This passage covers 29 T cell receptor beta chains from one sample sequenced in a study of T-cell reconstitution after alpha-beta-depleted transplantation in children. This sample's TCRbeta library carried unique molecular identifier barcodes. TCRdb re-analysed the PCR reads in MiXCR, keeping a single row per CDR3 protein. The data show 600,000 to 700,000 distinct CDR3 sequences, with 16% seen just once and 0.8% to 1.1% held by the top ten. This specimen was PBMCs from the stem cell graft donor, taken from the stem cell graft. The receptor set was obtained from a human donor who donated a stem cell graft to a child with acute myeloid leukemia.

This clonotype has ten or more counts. CDR3 sequence: CASSQDGTGEAFF. In DNA form, the CDR3 reads TGCGCCAGCAGCCAAGACGGCACGGGTGAAGCTTTCTTT. The chain employs TRBV4-3 and TRBJ1-1, with no clear D. Trimming left V 0 bases short and J 7 bases short, with 9 bases between. Germline V gene sequence: CDR1 LGHNA, CDR2 YSLEER. This CDR3 has 13 residues.

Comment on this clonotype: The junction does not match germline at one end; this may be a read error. The CDR3 protein is CAISDHGGVQESQYF. The CDR3 DNA reads TGTGCCATCAGTGACCACGGGGGGGTACAAGAGAGCCAGTACTTC. V usage is TRBV10-3 and J usage is TRBJ2-5; 8 bases line up with TRBD2. This CDR3 is built from 15 residues. Germline lookup yields CDR1 ENHRY and CDR2 SYGVKD.

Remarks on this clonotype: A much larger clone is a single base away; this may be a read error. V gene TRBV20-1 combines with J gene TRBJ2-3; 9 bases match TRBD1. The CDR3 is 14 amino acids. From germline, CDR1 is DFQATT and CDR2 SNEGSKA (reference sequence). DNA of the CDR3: TGCAGTGCTTCCCGGGACAGGGACACATATACGCAGTATTTT. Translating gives CSASRDRDTYTQYF.

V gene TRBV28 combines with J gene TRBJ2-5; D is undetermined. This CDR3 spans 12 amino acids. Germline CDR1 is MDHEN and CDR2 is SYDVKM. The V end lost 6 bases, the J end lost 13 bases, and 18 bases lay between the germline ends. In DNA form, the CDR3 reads TGTGCCAGCAGCACCAGAATAGGCATGGTGTACTTC. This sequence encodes CASSTRIGMVYF.

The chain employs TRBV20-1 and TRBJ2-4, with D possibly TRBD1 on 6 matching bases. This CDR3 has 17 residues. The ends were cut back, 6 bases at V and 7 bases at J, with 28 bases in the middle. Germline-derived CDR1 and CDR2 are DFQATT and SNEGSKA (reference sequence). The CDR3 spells CSAKYLRPGTSTNIQYF. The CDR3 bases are TGCAGTGCCAAGTACTTACGCCCCGGGACATCGACTAACATTCAGTACTTC.

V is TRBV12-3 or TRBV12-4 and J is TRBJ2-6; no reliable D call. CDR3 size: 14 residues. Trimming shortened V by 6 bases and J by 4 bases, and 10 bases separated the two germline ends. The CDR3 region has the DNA TGTGCCAGCAGGGAATCGCTCGGGGCCAACGTCCTGACTTTC. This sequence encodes CASRESLGANVLTF.

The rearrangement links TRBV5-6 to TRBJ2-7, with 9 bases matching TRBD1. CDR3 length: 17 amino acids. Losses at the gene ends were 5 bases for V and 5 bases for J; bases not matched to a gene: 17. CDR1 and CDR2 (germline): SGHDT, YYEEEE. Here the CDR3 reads CASRGTGLLDRRNEQYV. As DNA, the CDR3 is TGTGCCAGCAGAGGGACAGGGCTATTAGATCGGCGGAACGAGCAGTACGTC.

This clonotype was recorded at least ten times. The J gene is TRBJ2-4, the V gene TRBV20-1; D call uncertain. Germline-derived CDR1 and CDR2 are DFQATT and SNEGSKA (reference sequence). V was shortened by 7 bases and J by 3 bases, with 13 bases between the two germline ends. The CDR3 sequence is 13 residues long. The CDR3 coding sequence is TGCAGTGGCGTTAGGGATGGCAAAAACATTCAGTACTTC. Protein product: CSGVRDGKNIQYF.

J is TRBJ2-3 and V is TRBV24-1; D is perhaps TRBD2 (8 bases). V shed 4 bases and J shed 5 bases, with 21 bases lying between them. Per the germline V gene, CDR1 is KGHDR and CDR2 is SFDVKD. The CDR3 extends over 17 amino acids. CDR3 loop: CATSDPPGGGGGDTQYF. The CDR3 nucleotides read TGTGCCACCAGTGACCCCCCGGGAGGGGGCGGCGGAGATACGCAGTATTTT.

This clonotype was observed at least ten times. CDR3 sequence: CASYGPTNYGYTF. DNA for the CDR3: TGTGCCAGCTATGGACCTACGAACTATGGCTACACCTTC. The chain is built from TRBV6-6 and TRBJ1-2; no clear D. CDR3 size: 13 residues. Between the trimmed V and J ends, which lost 8 bases and 2 bases, there was a span of 12 bases. Germline-derived CDR1 and CDR2 are MNHNY and SVGAGI (reference sequence).

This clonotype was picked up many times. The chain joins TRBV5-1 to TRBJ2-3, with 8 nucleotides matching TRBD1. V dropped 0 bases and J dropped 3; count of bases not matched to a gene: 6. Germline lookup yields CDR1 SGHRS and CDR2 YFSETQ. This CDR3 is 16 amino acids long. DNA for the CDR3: TGCGCCAGCAGCTTGGTGACAGGGGCCAATACAGATACGCAGTATTTT. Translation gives CASSLVTGANTDTQYF.

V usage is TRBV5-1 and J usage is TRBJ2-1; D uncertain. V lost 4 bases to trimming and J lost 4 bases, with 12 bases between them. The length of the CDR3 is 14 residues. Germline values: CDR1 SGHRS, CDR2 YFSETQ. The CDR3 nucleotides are TGCGCCAGCAGCACTACGGCTCCTTACAATGAGCAGTTCTTC. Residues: CASSTTAPYNEQFF.

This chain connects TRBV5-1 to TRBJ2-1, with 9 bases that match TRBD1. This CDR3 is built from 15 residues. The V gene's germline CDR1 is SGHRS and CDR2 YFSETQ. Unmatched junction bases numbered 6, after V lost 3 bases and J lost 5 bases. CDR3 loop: CASSSGQGYDNEQFF. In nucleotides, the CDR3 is TGCGCCAGCAGCTCGGGACAGGGCTACGACAATGAGCAGTTCTTC.

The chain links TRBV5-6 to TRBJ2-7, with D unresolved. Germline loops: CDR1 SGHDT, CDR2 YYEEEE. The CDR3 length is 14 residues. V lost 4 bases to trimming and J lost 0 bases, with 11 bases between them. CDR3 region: CASSGMVSSYEQYF. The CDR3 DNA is TGTGCCAGCAGCGGCATGGTCAGCTCCTACGAGCAGTACTTC.

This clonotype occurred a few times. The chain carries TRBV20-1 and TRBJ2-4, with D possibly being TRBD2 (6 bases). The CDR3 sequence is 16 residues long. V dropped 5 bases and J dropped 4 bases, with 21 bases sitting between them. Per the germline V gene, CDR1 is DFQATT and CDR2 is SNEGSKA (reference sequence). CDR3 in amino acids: CSARTLGPGGKNIQYF. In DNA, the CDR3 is TGCAGTGCTCGAACTTTGGGACCTGGGGGGAAAAACATTCAGTACTTC.

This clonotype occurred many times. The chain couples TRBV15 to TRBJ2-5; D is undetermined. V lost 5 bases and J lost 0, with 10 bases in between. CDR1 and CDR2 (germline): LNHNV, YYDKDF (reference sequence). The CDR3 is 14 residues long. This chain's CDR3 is CATSAQDYQETQYF. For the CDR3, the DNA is TGTGCCACCAGCGCTCAAGATTACCAAGAGACCCAGTACTTC.

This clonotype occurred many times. The CDR3 region has the DNA TGCAGTGCTAAGACAGGGGGCAATCAGCCCCAGCATTTT. Residues: CSAKTGGNQPQHF. This chain links TRBV20-1 with TRBJ1-5; 8 bases align to TRBD1. The CDR3 length is 13 residues. V lost 4 bases to trimming and J lost 2 bases; unmatched junction nucleotides: 1. Germline values: CDR1 DFQATT, CDR2 SNEGSKA (reference sequence).

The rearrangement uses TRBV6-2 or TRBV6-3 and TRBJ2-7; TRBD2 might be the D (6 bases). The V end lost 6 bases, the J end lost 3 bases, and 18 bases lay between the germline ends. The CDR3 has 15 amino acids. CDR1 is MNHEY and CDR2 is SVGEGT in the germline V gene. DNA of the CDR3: TGTGCCAGCAGCCTGAGACAGAGGAGGGTCTACGAGCAGTACTTC. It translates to CASSLRQRRVYEQYF.

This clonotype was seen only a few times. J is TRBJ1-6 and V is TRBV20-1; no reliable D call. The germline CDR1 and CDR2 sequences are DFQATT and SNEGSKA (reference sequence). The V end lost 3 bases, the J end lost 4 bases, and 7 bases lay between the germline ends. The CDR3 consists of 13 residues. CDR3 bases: TGCAGTGCTAGTCTGCAGTATAATTCACCCCTCCACTTT. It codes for CSASLQYNSPLHF.

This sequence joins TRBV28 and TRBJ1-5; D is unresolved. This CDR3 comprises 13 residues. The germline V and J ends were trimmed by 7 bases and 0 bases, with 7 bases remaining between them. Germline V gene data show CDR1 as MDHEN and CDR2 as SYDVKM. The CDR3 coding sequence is TGTGCCAGCAACCCCAGTAGCAATCAGCCCCAGCATTTT. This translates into CASNPSSNQPQHF. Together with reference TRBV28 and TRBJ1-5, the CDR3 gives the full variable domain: DVKVTQSSRYLVKRTGEKVFLECVQDMDHENMFWYRQDPGLGLRLIYFSYDVKMKEKGDIPEGYSVSREKKERFSLILESASTNQTSMYLCASNPSSNQPQHFGDGTRLSIL.

The CDR3 nucleotides are TGTGCCAGCAGTTTAGCGTTTGGAACCATCTACGAGCAGTACTTC. It specifies CASSLAFGTIYEQYF. This chain connects TRBV12-3 or TRBV12-4 to TRBJ2-7; no definite D call. The CDR3 consists of 15 residues. Trimming shortened V by 0 bases and J by 3 bases, and 12 bases separated the two germline ends.

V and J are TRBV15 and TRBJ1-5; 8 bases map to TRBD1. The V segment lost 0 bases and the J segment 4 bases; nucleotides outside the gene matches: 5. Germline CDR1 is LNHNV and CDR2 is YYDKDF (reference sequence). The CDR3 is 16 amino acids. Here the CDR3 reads CATSRDQGAGNQPQHF. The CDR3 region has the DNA TGTGCCACCAGCAGAGACCAGGGGGCTGGAAATCAGCCCCAGCATTTT. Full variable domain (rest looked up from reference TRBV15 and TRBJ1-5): DAMVIQNPRYQVTQFGKPVTLSCSQTLNHNVMYWYQQKSSQAPKLLFHYYDKDFNNEADTPDNFQSRRPNTSFCFLDIRSPGLGDTAMYLCATSRDQGAGNQPQHFGDGTRLSIL.

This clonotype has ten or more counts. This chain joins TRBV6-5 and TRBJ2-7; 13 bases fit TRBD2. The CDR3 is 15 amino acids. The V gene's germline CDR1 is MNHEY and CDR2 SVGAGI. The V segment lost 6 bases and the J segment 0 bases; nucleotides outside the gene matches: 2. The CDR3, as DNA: TGTGCCAGCAGAGGGACTAGCGGGGACTCCTACGAGCAGTACTTC. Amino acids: CASRGTSGDSYEQYF.

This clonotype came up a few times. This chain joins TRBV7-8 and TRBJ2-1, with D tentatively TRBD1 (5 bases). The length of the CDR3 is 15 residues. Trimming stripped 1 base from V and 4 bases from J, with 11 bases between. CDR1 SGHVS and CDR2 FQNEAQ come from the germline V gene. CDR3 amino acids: CASSLVPGNYNEQFF. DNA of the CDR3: TGTGCCAGCAGCTTAGTGCCAGGGAATTACAATGAGCAGTTCTTC.

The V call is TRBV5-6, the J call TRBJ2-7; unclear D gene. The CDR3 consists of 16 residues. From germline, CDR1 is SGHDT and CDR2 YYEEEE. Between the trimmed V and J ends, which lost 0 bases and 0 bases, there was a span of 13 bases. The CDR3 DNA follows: TGTGCCAGCAGCTTGGTTGGAACAGCCAGCTCCTACGAGCAGTACGTC. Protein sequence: CASSLVGTASSYEQYV.

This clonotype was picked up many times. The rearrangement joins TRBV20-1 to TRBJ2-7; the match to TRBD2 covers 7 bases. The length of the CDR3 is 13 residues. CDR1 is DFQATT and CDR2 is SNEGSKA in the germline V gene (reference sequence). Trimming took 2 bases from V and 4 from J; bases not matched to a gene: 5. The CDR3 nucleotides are TGCAGTGCTAGATGGGAGGGAGAATACGAGCAGTACTTC. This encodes CSARWEGEYEQYF.

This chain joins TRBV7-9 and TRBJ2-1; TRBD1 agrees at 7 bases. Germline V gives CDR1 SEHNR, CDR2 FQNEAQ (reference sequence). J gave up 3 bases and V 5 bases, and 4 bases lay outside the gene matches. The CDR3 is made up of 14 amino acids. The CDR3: CASSPRQGYNEQFF. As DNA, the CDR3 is TGTGCCAGCAGCCCAAGACAGGGCTACAATGAGCAGTTCTTC.

As DNA, the CDR3 is TGTGCCTGGAGTGTACGAAGGATCGAGCAGTACTTC. Its protein product is CAWSVRRIEQYF. The chain employs TRBV30 and TRBJ2-7; D call uncertain. V lost 0 bases, J lost 6 bases, and 9 bases lay in between. In germline, CDR1 is GTSNPN, CDR2 SVGIG (reference sequence). There are 12 residues in the CDR3. Combining the CDR3 with reference TRBV30 and TRBJ2-7 gives the whole variable domain SQTIHQWPATLVQPVGSPLSLECTVEGTSNPNLYWYRQAAGRGLQLLFYSVGIGQISSEVPQNLSASRPQDRQFILSSKKLLLSDSGFYLCAWSVRRIEQYFGPGTRLTVT.

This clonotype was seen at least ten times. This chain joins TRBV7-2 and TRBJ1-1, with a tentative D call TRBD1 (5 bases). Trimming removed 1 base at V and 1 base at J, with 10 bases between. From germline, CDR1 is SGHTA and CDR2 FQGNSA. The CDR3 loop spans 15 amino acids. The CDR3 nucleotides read TGTGCCAGCAGCTTAGACGGGGGGTGGAACACTGAAGCTTTCTTT. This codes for CASSLDGGWNTEAFF.